This TCR beta chain was documented in a study of blood T cell repertoires in COVID-19. The study assigned cohorts using participant-reported clinical history. This CDR3 is 13 amino acids long. CDR1 SNHLY and CDR2 FYNNEI come from the germline V gene. V lost 5 bases and J lost 8, with 13 bases in between. Some clones are missing from TCRdb's copy, which holds only in-frame ones; the method was immunoSEQ multiplex PCR. This sample has some 200,000 clones, with about 86% found just once. The chain combines TRBV2 with TRBJ2-1; D call uncertain. The sequence was obtained from a woman aged 45-65 years in a cohort exposed to, infected with or recovered from COVID-19 (not recorded which). The sequencing sample was made of PBMCs or T cells enriched from blood (not recorded which). In DNA form, the CDR3 reads TGTGCCAGCAGTATTCGCCTCACTTATGAGCAGTTCTTC. Residues: CASSIRLTYEQFF.